The source of this T cell receptor (beta chain) is a study of blood T cell repertoires in COVID-19. As for the study in general: COVID-19 samples collected from the United States, Italy and Spain covered acute and convalescent phases.

The CDR3 loop spans 13 amino acids. The germline V and J ends were trimmed by 4 bases and 3 bases, with 11 bases remaining between them. Germline CDR1 reads SGHTS; CDR2 reads YDEGEE. Source study methods: Quantification of nucleated cells was approximated via reference gene primer amplification. Assay used: immunoSEQ multiplex PCR; TCRdb lists only in-frame clones, some missing. That table furnishes V, J and clone size, whereas the DNA furnished D and trimming. This sample has about 240,000 clones, with 80% to 85% found just once. The gene calls are TRBV5-8 and TRBJ2-7, with a tentative D call TRBD2 (6 bases). This TCR derives from a woman in her sixties with active or convalescent COVID-19. The sample comprised peripheral blood. The CDR3 loop is CASSRWGDYEQYF. In DNA, the CDR3 is TGTGCCAGCAGCAGGTGGGGGGACTACGAGCAGTACTTC.